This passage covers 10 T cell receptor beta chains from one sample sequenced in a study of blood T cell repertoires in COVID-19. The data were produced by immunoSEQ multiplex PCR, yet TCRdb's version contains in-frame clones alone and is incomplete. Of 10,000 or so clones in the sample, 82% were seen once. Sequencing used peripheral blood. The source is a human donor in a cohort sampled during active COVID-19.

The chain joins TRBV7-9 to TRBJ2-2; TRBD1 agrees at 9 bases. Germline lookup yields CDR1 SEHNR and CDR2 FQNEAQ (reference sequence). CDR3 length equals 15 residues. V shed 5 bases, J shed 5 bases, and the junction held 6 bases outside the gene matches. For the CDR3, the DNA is TGTGCCAGCAGCCAGCGAGGACAGGGGACCGGGGAGCTGTTTTTT. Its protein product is CASSQRGQGTGELFF. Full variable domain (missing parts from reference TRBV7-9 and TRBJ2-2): DTGVSQNPRHKITKRGQNVTFRCDPISEHNRLYWYRQTLGQGPEFLTYFQNEAQLEKSRLLSDRFSAERPKGSFSTLEIQRTEQGDSAMYLCASSQRGQGTGELFFGEGSRLTVL.

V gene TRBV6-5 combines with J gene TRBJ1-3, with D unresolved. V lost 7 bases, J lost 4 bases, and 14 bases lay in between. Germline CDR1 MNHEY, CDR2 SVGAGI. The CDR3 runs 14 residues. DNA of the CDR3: TGTGCCAGCACTAGCACAGCGTCGGGAAACACCATATATTTT. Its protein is CASTSTASGNTIYF.

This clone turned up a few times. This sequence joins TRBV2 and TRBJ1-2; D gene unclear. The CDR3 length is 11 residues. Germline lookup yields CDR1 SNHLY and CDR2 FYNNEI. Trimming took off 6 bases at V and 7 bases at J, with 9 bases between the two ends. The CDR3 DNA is TGTGCCAGCAGCTTGACATCTGGCTACACCTTC. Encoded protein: CASSLTSGYTF.

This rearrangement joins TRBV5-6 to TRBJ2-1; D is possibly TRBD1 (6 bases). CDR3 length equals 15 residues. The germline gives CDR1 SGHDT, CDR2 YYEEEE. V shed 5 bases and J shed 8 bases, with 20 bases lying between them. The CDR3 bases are TGTGCCAGCAGTCGCGCCCAGGGGTTAACCGATGAGCAGTTCTTC. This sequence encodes CASSRAQGLTDEQFF. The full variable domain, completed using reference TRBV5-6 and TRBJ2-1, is DAGVTQSPTHLIKTRGQQVTLRCSPKSGHDTVSWYQQALGQGPQFIFQYYEEEERQRGNFPDRFSGHQFPNYSSELNVNALLLGDSALYLCASSRAQGLTDEQFFGPGTRLTVL.

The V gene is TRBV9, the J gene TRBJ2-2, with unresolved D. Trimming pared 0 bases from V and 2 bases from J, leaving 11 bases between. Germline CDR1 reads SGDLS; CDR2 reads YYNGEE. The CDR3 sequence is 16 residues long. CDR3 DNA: TGTGCCAGCAGCGTAGAATCCAGACTTAACACCGGGGAGCTGTTTTTT. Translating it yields CASSVESRLNTGELFF.

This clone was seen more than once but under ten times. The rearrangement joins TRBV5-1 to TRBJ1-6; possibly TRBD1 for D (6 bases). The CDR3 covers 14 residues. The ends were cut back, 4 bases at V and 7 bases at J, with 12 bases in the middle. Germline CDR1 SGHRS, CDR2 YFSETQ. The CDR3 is CASSPYGQNSPLHF. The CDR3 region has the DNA TGCGCCAGCAGCCCGTACGGACAGAATTCACCCCTCCACTTT. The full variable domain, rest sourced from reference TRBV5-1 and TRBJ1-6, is KAGVTQTPRYLIKTRGQQVTLSCSPISGHRSVSWYQQTPGQGLQFLFEYFSETQRNKGNFPGRFSGRQFSNSRSEMNVSTLELGDSALYLCASSPYGQNSPLHFGNGTRLTVT.

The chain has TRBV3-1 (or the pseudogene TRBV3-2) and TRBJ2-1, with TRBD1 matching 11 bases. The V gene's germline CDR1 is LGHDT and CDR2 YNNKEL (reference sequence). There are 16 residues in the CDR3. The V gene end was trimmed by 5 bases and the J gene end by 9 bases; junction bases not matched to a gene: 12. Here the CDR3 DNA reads TGTGCCAGCAGCACCCCCGGGACAGGGGGTATATCTGAGCAGTTCTTC. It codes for CASSTPGTGGISEQFF.

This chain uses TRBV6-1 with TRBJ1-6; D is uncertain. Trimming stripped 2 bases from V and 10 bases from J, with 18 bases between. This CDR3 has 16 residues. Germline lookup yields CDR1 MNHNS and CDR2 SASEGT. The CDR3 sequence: CASSEIVGDSGSPLHF. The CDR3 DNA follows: TGTGCCAGCAGTGAAATTGTCGGGGATAGCGGGTCACCCCTCCACTTT.

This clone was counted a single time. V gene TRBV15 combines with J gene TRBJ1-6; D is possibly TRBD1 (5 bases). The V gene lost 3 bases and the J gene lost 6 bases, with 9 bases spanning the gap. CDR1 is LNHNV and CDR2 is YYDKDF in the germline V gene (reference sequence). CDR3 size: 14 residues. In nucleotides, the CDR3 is TGTGCCACCAGCAGGGGGGGGGTTAATTCACCCCTCCACTTT. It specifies CATSRGGVNSPLHF.

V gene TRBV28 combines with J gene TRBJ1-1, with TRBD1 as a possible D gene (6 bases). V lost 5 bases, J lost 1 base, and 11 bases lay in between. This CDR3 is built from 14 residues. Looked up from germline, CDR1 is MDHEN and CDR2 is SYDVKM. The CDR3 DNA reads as TGTGCCAGCAGTCTCCAGGGGCCGAACACTGAAGCTTTCTTT. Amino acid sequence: CASSLQGPNTEAFF.